This TCR beta chain came from a study of blood T cell repertoires in COVID-19 (dated by TCRdb to the early 2020s). Regarding the study in general: The collaborator samples originated in the United States, Italy and Spain and spanned the acute and convalescent phases of COVID-19. The prospective study material was composed of cDNA or gDNA derived from T cells, B-cell-depleted T cells, or PBMCs. Deeply sampled blood TCRbeta repertoires from subjects exposed to, actively infected with, or recovered from COVID-19 were included in the dataset. The repertoires were made available in a free public database intended to serve as a resource for research on the immune response to SARS-CoV-2. Samples were obtained from the ongoing ImmuneRACE study (first 160 participants) and from over 1,000 subjects provided by 6 global collaborators. Nearly every sample came with metadata listing a de-identified subject ID, COVID-19 status, age in years and sex. Where available, HLA class I and class II types were taken from metadata supplied by the sample provider and were not determined by assay-based typing.

TCRbeta CDR3 regions were amplified from genomic DNA using the immunoSEQ Assay, a bias-controlled multiplex PCR. The paper's data handling went like this. Nucleated cell counts per sample were estimated from amplification of reference gene primers within the assay. Sequence reads were collapsed and filtered to measure the absolute abundance of every unique TCRbeta CDR3 rearrangement. For each sample, productive Simpson clonality was calculated as the square root of Simpson's diversity index over productive rearrangements. Drawn from immuneACCESS, this table holds only the in-frame rearrangements with V and J called that TCRdb kept. Clones are partly lost; checked studies trace under half to an unresolved V gene and leave the rest unexplained. The V and J calls and clone size were taken over from that table, and D and trimming were inferred from the DNA. The sample profile shows about 99,000 clones; 75% to 90% of them were found once. Of the sample, about 11% falls within the top ten clones.

Points the paper makes about the study in general: Clinical and demographic metadata were provided uncurated, with the amount varying by source and participant.

Whole blood was collected in K2EDTA tubes by collaborating institutions according to the institutions' own protocols. For TCRbeta analysis, collaborators shipped samples in one of three forms: frozen whole blood, isolated PBMCs, or DNA extracted from either of those sample types. To note about this clone: Its antigen is not yet known. Base-call qualities are not available, and no considerably larger clone is one nucleotide away.

Taken from cysteine to phenylalanine, the CDR3 has 17 residues. The only DNA kept is the CDR3, 51 bases in frame from the first base. Trimming removed 4 bases from V and 3 bases from J, leaving 19 bases between the germline ends. Per the germline V gene (reference sequence), SGHNT is the CDR1 and YYREEE is the CDR2. The chain is made from TRBV5-4 and TRBJ2-2, and TRBD2 may be the D gene, going by 6 matching bases. This clonotype was obtained from a human donor in a cohort sampled during active COVID-19. Sequencing was done on a sample of peripheral blood. The nucleotide sequence is given as TGTGCCAGCAGCCCAAGGCTATATGGAGGGGACACCGGGGAGCTGTTTTTT. Its product reads: CASSPRLYGGDTGELFF.